One sample yielded the 9 T cell receptor beta chains listed below, sequenced in a study of CD8+ T cells in alopecia areata. Sequencing used cDNA as its template, made by extracting RNA and reverse transcribing it. TCRdb's copy holds only in-frame clones and misses some; the assay was immunoSEQ multiplex PCR. In the table there are 150,000 to 160,000 clones, 40% to 65% of which are singletons. The sample here was CD8+ T cells sorted from blood, taken at week 0. These receptors all come from a human donor with alopecia areata.

The V call is TRBV13, the J call TRBJ2-7; a possible D gene is TRBD1 (5 bases). There are 14 residues in the CDR3. Per the germline V gene, CDR1 is PRHDT and CDR2 is FYEKMQ (reference sequence). Trimming shortened V by 0 bases and J by 3 bases, and 9 bases separated the two germline ends. The CDR3 sequence: CASSLGTDIYEQYF. DNA of the CDR3: TGTGCCAGCAGCTTAGGGACAGACATCTACGAGCAGTACTTC.

The chain employs TRBV7-9 and TRBJ2-4; D perhaps matches TRBD1 (5 bases). Trimming cost V 3 bases and J 5 bases, with 5 bases left between them. Germline CDR1 reads SEHNR; CDR2 reads FQNEAQ (reference sequence). This CDR3 is 12 amino acids long. The CDR3 DNA is TGTGCCAGCAGCTTGACAGAAAACATTCAGTACTTC. This translates into CASSLTENIQYF. Full variable domain (remainder filled in from reference TRBV7-9 and TRBJ2-4): DTGVSQNPRHKITKRGQNVTFRCDPISEHNRLYWYRQTLGQGPEFLTYFQNEAQLEKSRLLSDRFSAERPKGSFSTLEIQRTEQGDSAMYLCASSLTENIQYFGAGTRLSVL.

The chain has TRBV14 and TRBJ1-1; D is unclear. Germline CDR1 reads SGHDN; CDR2 reads FVKESK. The CDR3 contains 15 residues. V was clipped by 7 bases and J by 3 bases, with 18 bases between them. The CDR3 DNA reads TGTGCCAGCAAGTTAGTGGCCTTCGGGGACACTGAAGCTTTCTTT. Its translation: CASKLVAFGDTEAFF.

This clone was seen a few times. Other DNA sequences in the sample encode the same CDR3. The chain's CDR3 is CASSQSLNNEQFF. DNA of the CDR3: TGCGCCAGCAGCCAATCCCTAAACAATGAGCAGTTCTTC. The rearrangement links TRBV4-1 to TRBJ2-1; no definite D call. Germline CDR1 and CDR2: MGHRA and YSYEKL. This CDR3 contains 13 residues. Trimming stripped 2 bases from V and 5 bases from J, with 7 bases between.

This sequence joins TRBV27 and TRBJ1-1; no reliable D call. Deletions cut 3 bases from V and 1 base from J, with 9 bases between. Germline V gene sequence: CDR1 MNHEY, CDR2 SMNVEV (reference sequence). This CDR3 region has 14 residues. This CDR3 is CASSFAGGNTEAFF. CDR3 DNA sequence: TGTGCCAGCAGTTTCGCGGGAGGGAACACTGAAGCTTTCTTT.

This clone was detected only a few times. Other DNA variants within this sample encode the same CDR3. The chain recombines TRBV28 with TRBJ2-7, with D maybe TRBD1 (5 bases). CDR3 length: 13 amino acids. CDR1 is MDHEN, CDR2 SYDVKM, per germline. Trimming took off 4 bases at V and 2 bases at J, with 9 bases between the two ends. CDR3 loop: CASSSTGAYEQYF. The CDR3 region has the DNA TGTGCCAGCAGTTCAACAGGTGCCTACGAGCAGTACTTC.

V is TRBV27 and J is TRBJ2-7; 8 positions match TRBD2. The germline gives CDR1 MNHEY, CDR2 SMNVEV (reference sequence). The V and J ends lost 6 bases and 5 bases, in that order; junction bases with no gene match: 6. The CDR3 has 13 amino acids. The CDR3 region is CASRSGGANEQYF. In DNA form, the CDR3 reads TGTGCCAGCAGATCGGGGGGGGCTAACGAGCAGTACTTC.

The genes are TRBV7-8 and TRBJ2-2, with D unclear. The CDR3 covers 18 residues. Germline CDR1 reads SGHVS; CDR2 reads FQNEAQ. V lost 2 bases, J lost 2 bases, and 18 bases lay in between. The CDR3 DNA follows: TGTGCCAGCAGCTTAAGGCCTTCCCAAAGACTCAACACCGGGGAGCTGTTTTTT. Translated, it gives CASSLRPSQRLNTGELFF.

The CDR3 DNA sequence: TGTGCCAGCAAGAACTCCTACGAGCAGTACTTC. Residues: CASKNSYEQYF. The V and J genes are TRBV25-1 and TRBJ2-7; D unclear. Trimming cost V 7 bases and J 0 bases, with 4 bases left between them. This CDR3 spans 11 amino acids. The germline V gene encodes CDR1 MGHDK and CDR2 SYGVNS.